A single TCR beta chain is shown here with its context. No cognate antigen has been identified for it. No per-base quality is available; no much larger clone lies one base away. In total, 600 or so healthy bone marrow donors made up the cohort. At the time of sampling, every cohort member was nominally healthy, though immune exposures that went unrecorded were likely present. The donor was CMV seropositive and was included in the group of almost 300 seropositive cohort members. Every donor gave a peripheral blood sample, and the peripheral blood mononuclear cells from that sample were used for TCR beta sequencing. The Qiagen DNeasy Blood Extraction Kit was used to extract genomic DNA from the blood cell samples. The data are from a study of cytomegalovirus exposure and HLA in healthy donors (dated by TCRdb to 2016 to 2017). At the level of the whole study: According to an earlier analysis of a few hundred of the donors, roughly 180 million T cells yielded approximately 120 million unique TCR beta sequences and about 300 Gb of sequence data. Roughly 300 gigabases of sequencing data and roughly 90 million unique TCR sequences were included in an early release covering about 700 HLA-typed donors. Donor age, sex, ethnicity and CMV serostatus were compiled alongside the repertoire data. Every discovery cohort repertoire had been produced on one sequencing platform. On average, 235,054 unique TCR beta nucleotide sequences were sequenced per donor among about 400 genotyped donors of the cohort, with roughly 18% of those sequences being non-productive. Of the 300 to 400 genotyped donors, over 70% fell in the genetic ancestry cluster associated with self-reported Caucasian donors. In a later genetic analysis, genome-wide SNP genotypes for about 65% of the 666 donors were used, and that subset was treated as a discovery cohort. The study aimed to test whether signatures of past pathogen exposure could be identified by cataloging public T cell receptors. An earlier analysis of about 600 of the donors used high-throughput TCR beta sequencing to judge whether each TCR beta V gene segment behaved as functional or pseudogenic. The later analysis used no new phenotypic data to find candidate immune exposures, relying instead on TCR beta sequences and their occurrence across donors. High-throughput TCR immunosequencing, statistical association of individual TCRs with disease status, and machine learning were combined to predict cytomegalovirus infection status. The T cell repertoires of about 700 subjects were profiled by immunosequencing and related to cytomegalovirus serostatus. Besides the first cohort of 550 to 750 subjects, a separate validation cohort made up of 120 different subjects was used. A later analysis re-examined previously published TCR beta repertoires from hundreds of donors and added high-resolution HLA genotyping to investigate patterns of TCR occurrence. A handful of DR-DQ haplotypes were handled as single units for association and clustering because linkage in the cohort was strong. Both class I and class II loci were covered by HLA typing, at four-digit resolution. The number of typed donors differed by locus: about 629-640 for A, B, C, DRB1 and DQB1; approximately 530 for DQA1; 606 for DPA1; and some 450 for DPB1. Summary of the overall study and its limitations: Immune exposure information for the cohort was limited to CMV serostatus. Because some donors lacked HLA typing at each locus, the association tests relied only on the typed subset. A total of fewer than 200 TCR beta chains were listed by the study as associated with cytomegalovirus. Most TCR sequences were seen in very few donors, while some public TCRs were found in many individuals. The authors suggested that the approach could potentially be extended to other disease states and immunological phenotypes. Over 15 rarely observed V segments, including chromosome 9 orphons, were excluded from the earlier analysis of about 600 of the donors because counts were too low. Compared with equally common non-associated chains, HLA-associated TCR beta chains in a later analysis were more clonally expanded and had lower generation probabilities. In a later analysis, several top co-occurrence clusters were reported to appear linked to parvovirus B19, influenza, CMV and Epstein-Barr virus. A cluster of highly shared sequence variants was judged likely to represent a technical artifact of the sequencing pipeline. The classifier was reported to diagnose cytomegalovirus status with high specificity and sensitivity in both the original cohort and the validation cohort. At a false discovery rate of 0.05, a later analysis linked fewer than 20,000 TCR beta sequences to specific HLA alleles. A further reported finding was that TCR beta sequences accurately predicted the HLA-A and HLA-B alleles for most subjects in the first cohort. In vitro tests confirmed that three of the cytomegalovirus-associated TCR beta chains recognize cytomegalovirus antigens. Sequencing depth was assumed to be roughly uniform across donors in the presence/absence analyses, though that assumption may not hold. In an earlier analysis of 500 to 650 of the donors, most TCR beta V segments appeared in productive rearrangements about 87% or about 30% of the time, broadly matching IMGT annotations. When HLA alleles, especially DR and DQ, strongly co-occurred, TCR associations were difficult to assign to individual alleles. The 87-base-pair reads could not distinguish some IMGT-functional V segments, including TRBV6-2 and TRBV6-3, so those segments were excluded. According to a later analysis, TCR association rates differed among HLA loci, with DRB1 alleles showing the most associated TCRs and HLA-C alleles showing the fewest. Correlated functional status among segregating V segments might be attributable to linkage disequilibrium, but an unknown experimental factor could not be ruled out. Compared with the 666-donor mean, donors in an Asian-associated ancestry cluster had fewer N-insertions in productive TCRs, according to a later genetic analysis. V-gene and J-gene trimming of TCR beta chains was associated with a missense DCLRE1C variant in a later genetic analysis, and the association was replicated in an independent cohort. The cohort was sequenced for TCR beta chains only, and without alpha or paired-chain data the features that could be detected were limited. A later analysis found that most CMV-associated TCR beta chains appeared HLA-restricted, with HLA associations seemingly driven largely by CMV exposure.

Trimming accounts for 5 bases at V and 4 bases at J, while the number of junction bases matched to no gene is 10. Looking up the germline V gene (reference sequence) yields CDR1 MNHEY and CDR2 SMNVEV. The CDR3 starts with the cysteine, ends with the phenylalanine, and has 16 residues. This entry keeps only the CDR3 DNA: 48 bases, framed from base 1. Library preparation was by the immunoSEQ multiplex PCR assay. For the multiplex PCR, a mixture combining 60 forward primers for TCR Vbeta segments and 13 reverse primers for TCR Jbeta segments was used. The CDR3 region of rearranged TCR beta genes was amplified from genomic DNA with a multiplex PCR assay. The Illumina HiSeq System was used to sequence the amplified TCR beta libraries as 87-base-pair reads. The source study handled its data this way. A later analysis tallied around 80 million unique TCR beta chains across the 666 repertoires, and approximately 11 million of those chains were shared by two or more donors. A nearest-neighbor algorithm error-corrected the raw reads and collapsed the reads into unique sequences, merging closely related sequences to remove PCR and sequencing errors. Alignment of CDR3 sequences to IMGT reference sequences was used to assign V, D and J gene segments. For a sequence to be retained, at least a six-nucleotide match to both a V gene segment and a J gene segment was required. Rearrangements were called productive when the CDR3 lacked stop codons and stayed in frame with V and J; all others were non-productive. Following IMGT convention, CDR3 was defined as the stretch from the second conserved V-encoded cysteine to the conserved J-encoded phenylalanine. Sequences without an unambiguous match to a single V gene segment were excluded from the earlier analysis of almost 600 of the donors. In an earlier analysis of some 590 of the donors, V segments were called functional above 56.7% productive rearrangements and were called segregating when the between-donor standard deviation exceeded 5%. A statistical classification framework was built for diagnosing cytomegalovirus status from the catalog of TCR beta chain sequences. In a later analysis, V and J genes were assigned by comparing TCR nucleotide sequences against IMGT/GENE-DB human TR gene sequences. Using the TCRdist pipeline, a later analysis assigned CDR3 sequences along with most-parsimonious VDJ recombination scenarios. A later analysis defined each TCR beta chain by its CDR3 amino acid sequence plus V-gene family, and excluded reads lacking a unique V-gene family. As a way to deal with suspected cross-contamination and a sequencing artifact, a later analysis dropped more than 500 nucleotide sequences that were highly shared and had low generation probability. In a later analysis, a clonal expansion index for each public chain was calculated from normalized within-repertoire ranks of inferred template counts. In a later analysis, generation probabilities were computed with a VDJ recombination model fitted to out-of-frame rearrangements, and the resulting probabilities were checked against IGoR. In a later analysis, hypergeometric tests were used to score TCR-TCR, TCR-HLA and TCR-CMV co-occurrence, with a repertoire-size bias correction applied to TCR pairs. A later analysis estimated false discovery rates by permuting HLA or CMV assignments 20 times. In a later analysis, co-occurring TCRs were grouped with DBSCAN, and TCRdist sequence similarity was added when clustering was performed within HLA-allele-positive subsets. For co-occurrence clustering, repertoires with fewer than 30,000 or more than 120,000 public chains were excluded, along with roughly five repertoires with anomalous nucleotide sharing. TCRdb holds this immuneACCESS table with in-frame rearrangements only. Some clones are missing; in checked studies, unresolved V genes explain under half, and the rest has no known cause. Clone size and the V and J calls come from that table; the DNA yielded D and trimming. The sample table lists about 210,000 clones, more than 75% of them with a count of one. The biggest ten clones account for 12% to 15% of the sample.

What was sequenced was PBMCs. This clonotype originated in a woman aged 30 to 39 in good health and CMV-seropositive. The chain employs TRBV27 and TRBJ2-1; a stretch of 8 junction bases matches TRBD2. The nucleotides read TGTGCCAGCAGTCGGGGGGGGCCCGAAGGATACAATGAGCAGTTCTTC. Its protein is CASSRGGPEGYNEQFF.